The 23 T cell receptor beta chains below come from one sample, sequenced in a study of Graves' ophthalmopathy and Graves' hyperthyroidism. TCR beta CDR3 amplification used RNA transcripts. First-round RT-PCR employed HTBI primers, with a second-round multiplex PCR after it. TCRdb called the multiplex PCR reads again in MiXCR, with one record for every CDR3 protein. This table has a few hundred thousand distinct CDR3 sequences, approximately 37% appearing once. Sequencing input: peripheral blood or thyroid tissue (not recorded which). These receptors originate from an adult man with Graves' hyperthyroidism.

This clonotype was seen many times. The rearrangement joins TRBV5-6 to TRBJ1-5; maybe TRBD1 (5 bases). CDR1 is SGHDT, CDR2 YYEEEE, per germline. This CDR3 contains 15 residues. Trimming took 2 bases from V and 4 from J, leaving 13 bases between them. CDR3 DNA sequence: TGTGCCAGCAGCTTCCGGGGCGCGGGGAATCAGCCCCAGCATTTT. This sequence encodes CASSFRGAGNQPQHF.

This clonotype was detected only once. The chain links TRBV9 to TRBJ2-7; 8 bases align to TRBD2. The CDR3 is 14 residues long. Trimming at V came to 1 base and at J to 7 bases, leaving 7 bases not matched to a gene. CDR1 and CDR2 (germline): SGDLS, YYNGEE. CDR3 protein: CASSVWAGGGEQYF. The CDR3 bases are TGTGCCAGCAGCGTATGGGCGGGAGGTGGAGAGCAGTACTTC. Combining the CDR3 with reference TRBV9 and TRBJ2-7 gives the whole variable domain DSGVTQTPKHLITATGQRVTLRCSPRSGDLSVYWYQQSLDQGLQFLIQYYNGEERAKGNILERFSAQQFPDLHSELNLSSLELGDSALYFCASSVWAGGGEQYFGPGTRLTVT.

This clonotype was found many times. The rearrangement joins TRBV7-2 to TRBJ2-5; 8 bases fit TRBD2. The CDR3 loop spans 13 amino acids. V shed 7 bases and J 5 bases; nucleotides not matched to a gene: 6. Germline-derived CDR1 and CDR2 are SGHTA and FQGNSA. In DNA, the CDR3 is TGTGCCAGCACCGGGGGGGGCAGGGAGACCCAGTACTTC. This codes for CASTGGGRETQYF.

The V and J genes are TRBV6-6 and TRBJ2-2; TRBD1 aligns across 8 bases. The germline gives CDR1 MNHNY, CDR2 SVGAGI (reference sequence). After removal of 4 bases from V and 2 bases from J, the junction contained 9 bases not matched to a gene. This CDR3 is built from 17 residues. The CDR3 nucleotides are TGTGCCAGCAGTTTGCTGGGGACAGGTGGTAACACCGGGGAGCTGTTTTTT. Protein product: CASSLLGTGGNTGELFF.

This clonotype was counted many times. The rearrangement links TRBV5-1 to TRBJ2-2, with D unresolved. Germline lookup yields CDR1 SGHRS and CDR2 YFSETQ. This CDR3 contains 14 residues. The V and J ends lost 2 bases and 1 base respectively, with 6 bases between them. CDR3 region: CASSFTLNTGELFF. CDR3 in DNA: TGCGCCAGCAGCTTCACACTGAACACCGGGGAGCTGTTTTTT. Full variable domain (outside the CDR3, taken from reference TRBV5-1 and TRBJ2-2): KAGVTQTPRYLIKTRGQQVTLSCSPISGHRSVSWYQQTPGQGLQFLFEYFSETQRNKGNFPGRFSGRQFSNSRSEMNVSTLELGDSALYLCASSFTLNTGELFFGEGSRLTVL.

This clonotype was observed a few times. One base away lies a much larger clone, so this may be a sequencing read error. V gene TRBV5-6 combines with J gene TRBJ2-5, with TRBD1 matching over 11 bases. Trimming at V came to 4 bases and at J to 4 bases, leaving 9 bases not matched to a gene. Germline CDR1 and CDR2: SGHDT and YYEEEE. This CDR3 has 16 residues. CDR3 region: CASSKGEGTGGETQYF. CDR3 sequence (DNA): TGTGCCAGCAGCAAGGGTGAAGGGACAGGGGGAGAGACCCAGTACTTC. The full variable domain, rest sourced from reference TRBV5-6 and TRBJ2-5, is DAGVTQSPTHLIKTRGQQVTLRCSPKSGHDTVSWYQQALGQGPQFIFQYYEEEERQRGNFPDRFSGHQFPNYSSELNVNALLLGDSALYLCASSKGEGTGGETQYFGPGTRLLVL.

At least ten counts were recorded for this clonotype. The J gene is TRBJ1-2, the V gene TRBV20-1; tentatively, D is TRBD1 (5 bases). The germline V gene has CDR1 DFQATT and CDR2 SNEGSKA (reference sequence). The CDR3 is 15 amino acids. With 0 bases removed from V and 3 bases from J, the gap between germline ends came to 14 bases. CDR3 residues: CSARETGVYDYGYTF. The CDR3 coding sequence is TGCAGTGCTAGAGAGACGGGGGTTTATGACTATGGCTACACCTTC.

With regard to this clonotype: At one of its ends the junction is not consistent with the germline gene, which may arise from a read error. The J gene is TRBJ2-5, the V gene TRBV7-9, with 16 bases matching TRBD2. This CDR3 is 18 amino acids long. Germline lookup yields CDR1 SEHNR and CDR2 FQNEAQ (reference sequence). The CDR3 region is CANSLGTSGRARGETQYF. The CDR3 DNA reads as TGCGCCAACAGCTTAGGGACTAGCGGGAGGGCCAGGGGAGAGACCCAGTACTTC.

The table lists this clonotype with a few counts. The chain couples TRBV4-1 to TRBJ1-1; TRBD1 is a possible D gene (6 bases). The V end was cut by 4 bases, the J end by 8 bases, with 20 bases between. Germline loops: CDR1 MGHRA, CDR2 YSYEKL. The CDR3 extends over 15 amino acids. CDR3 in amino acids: CASSRDIGITGEAFF. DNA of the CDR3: TGCGCCAGCAGCCGGGACATCGGGATAACGGGGGAAGCTTTCTTT.

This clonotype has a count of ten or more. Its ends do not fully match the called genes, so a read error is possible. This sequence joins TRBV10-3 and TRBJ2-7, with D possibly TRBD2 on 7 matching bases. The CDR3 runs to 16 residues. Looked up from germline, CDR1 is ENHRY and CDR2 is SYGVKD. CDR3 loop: CASSSTWGGSSYEQYF. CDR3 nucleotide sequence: TGTGCCAGCAGTTCGACCTGGGGGGGCAGCTCCTACGAGCAGTACTTC.

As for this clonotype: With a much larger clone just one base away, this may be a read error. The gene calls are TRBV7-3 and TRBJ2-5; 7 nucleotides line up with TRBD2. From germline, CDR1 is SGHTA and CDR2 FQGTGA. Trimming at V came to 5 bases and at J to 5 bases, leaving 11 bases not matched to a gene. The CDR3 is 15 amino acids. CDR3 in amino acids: CASSPGPAGYETQYF. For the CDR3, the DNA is TGTGCCAGCAGCCCCGGACCAGCGGGGTATGAGACCCAGTACTTC.

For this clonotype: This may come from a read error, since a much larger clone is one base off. This CDR3 is CTSRNSNQPQHF. The CDR3 coding sequence is TGTACCAGCAGGAATAGCAATCAGCCCCAGCATTTT. The V and J genes are TRBV2 and TRBJ1-5; D remains ambiguous. The CDR3 is 12 amino acids. CDR1 and CDR2 (germline): SNHLY, FYNNEI.

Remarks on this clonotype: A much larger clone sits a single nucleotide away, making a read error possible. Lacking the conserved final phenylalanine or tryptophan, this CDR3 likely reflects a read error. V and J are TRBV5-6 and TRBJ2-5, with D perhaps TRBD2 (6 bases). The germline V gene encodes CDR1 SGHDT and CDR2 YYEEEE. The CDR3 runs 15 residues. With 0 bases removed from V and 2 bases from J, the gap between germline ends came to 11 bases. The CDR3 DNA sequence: TGTGCCAGCAGCTTGGTAACGAGCGGGCAAGAGACCCAGTACCTC. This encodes CASSLVTSGQETQYL.

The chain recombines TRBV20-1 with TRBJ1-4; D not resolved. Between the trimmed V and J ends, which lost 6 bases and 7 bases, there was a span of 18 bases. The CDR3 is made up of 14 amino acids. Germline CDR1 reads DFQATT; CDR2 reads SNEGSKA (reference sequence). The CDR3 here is CSAPAIGSREKLFF. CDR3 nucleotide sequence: TGCAGTGCACCCGCTATAGGGAGCCGTGAAAAACTGTTTTTT.

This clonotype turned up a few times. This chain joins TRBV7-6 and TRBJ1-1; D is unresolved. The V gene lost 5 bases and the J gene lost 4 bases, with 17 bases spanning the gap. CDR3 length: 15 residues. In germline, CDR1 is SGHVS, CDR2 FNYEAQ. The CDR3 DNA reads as TGTGCCAGCAGCCAATCCGATGCAAGTGCCACTGAAGCTTTCTTT. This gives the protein CASSQSDASATEAFF.

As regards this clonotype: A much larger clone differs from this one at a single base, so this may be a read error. The DNA of the CDR3 is TGTGCCAGCAGCTTAGGGTTTTCGGAGGCCCAGTACTTC. Translating it yields CASSLGFSEAQYF. The chain uses TRBV7-8 and TRBJ2-5, with D perhaps matching TRBD2 (5 bases). The germline V and J ends were trimmed by 1 base and 9 bases, with 12 bases remaining between them. This CDR3 comprises 13 residues. Germline loops: CDR1 SGHVS, CDR2 FQNEAQ.

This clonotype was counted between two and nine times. CDR3 nucleotides: TGTGCCACCAGTGGGAGATATAGCAATCAGCCCCAGCATTTT. It translates to CATSGRYSNQPQHF. The rearrangement links TRBV24-1 to TRBJ1-5; D is unresolved. The ends were cut back, 5 bases at V and 0 bases at J, with 7 bases in the middle. The CDR3 covers 14 residues. Germline V gene data show CDR1 as KGHDR and CDR2 as SFDVKD.

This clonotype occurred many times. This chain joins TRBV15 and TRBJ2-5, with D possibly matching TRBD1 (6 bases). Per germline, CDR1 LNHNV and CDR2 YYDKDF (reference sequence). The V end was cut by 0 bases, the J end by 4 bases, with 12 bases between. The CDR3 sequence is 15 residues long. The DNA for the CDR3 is TGTGCCACCAGCAGAGATCTCAAAGGGGGAGAGACCCAGTACTTC. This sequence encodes CATSRDLKGGETQYF.

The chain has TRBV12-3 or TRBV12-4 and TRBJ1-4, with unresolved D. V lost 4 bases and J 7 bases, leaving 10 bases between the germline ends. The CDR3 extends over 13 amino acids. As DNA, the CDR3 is TGTGCCAGCAGTTCTTTGGGAGGTGAAAAACTGTTTTTT. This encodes CASSSLGGEKLFF.

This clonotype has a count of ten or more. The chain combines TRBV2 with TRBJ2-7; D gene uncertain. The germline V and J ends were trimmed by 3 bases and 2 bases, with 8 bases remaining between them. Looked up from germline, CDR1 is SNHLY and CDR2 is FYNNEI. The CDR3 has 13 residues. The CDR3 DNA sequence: TGTGCCAGCAGTGAGGGCAGACCCTACGAGCAGTACTTC. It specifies CASSEGRPYEQYF.

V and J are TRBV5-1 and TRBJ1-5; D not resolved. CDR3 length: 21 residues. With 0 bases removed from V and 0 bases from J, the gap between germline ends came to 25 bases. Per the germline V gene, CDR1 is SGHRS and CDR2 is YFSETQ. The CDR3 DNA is TGCGCCAGCAGCTTGGACCCGGACGGAGTCCGGGATAGGTATAGCAATCAGCCCCAGCATTTT. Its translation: CASSLDPDGVRDRYSNQPQHF. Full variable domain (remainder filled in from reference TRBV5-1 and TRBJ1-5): KAGVTQTPRYLIKTRGQQVTLSCSPISGHRSVSWYQQTPGQGLQFLFEYFSETQRNKGNFPGRFSGRQFSNSRSEMNVSTLELGDSALYLCASSLDPDGVRDRYSNQPQHFGDGTRLSIL.

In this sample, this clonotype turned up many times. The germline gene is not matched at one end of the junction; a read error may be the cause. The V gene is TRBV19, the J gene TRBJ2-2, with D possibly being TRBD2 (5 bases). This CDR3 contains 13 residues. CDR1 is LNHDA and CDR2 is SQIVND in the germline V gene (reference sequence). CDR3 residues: CAGSRSAAGELFF. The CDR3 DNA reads TGTGCCGGTAGCCGTAGCGCGGCCGGGGAGCTGTTTTTT.

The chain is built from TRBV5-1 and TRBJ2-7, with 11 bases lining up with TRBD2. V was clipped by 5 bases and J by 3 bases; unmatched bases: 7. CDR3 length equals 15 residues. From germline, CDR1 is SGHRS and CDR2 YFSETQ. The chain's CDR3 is CASRTSGTRFYEQYF. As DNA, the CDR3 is TGCGCCAGCAGGACTAGCGGGACCCGATTCTACGAGCAGTACTTC.